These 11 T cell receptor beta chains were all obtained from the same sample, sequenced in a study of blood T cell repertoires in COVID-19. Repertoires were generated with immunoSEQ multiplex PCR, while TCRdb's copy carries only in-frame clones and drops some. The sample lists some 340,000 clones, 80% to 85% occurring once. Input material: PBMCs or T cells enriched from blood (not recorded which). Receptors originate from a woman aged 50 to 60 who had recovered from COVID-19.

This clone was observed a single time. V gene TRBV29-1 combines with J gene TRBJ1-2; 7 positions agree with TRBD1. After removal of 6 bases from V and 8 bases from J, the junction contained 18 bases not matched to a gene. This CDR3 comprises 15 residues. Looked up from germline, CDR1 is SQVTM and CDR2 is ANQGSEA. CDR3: CSVPADGTDPGGYTF. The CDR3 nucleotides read TGCAGCGTGCCTGCCGATGGGACAGACCCTGGGGGCTACACCTTC. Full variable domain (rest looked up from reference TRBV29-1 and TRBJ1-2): SAVISQKPSRDICQRGTSLTIQCQVDSQVTMMFWYRQQPGQSLTLIATANQGSEATYESGFVIDKFPISRPNLTFSTLTVSNMSPEDSSIYLCSVPADGTDPGGYTFGSGTRLTVV.

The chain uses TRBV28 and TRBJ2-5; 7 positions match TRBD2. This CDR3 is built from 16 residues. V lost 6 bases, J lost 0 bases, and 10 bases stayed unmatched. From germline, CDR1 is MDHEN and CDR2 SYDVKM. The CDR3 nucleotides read TGTGCCAGCAGCGGCGCTAGCGGACCGTACCAAGAGACCCAGTACTTC. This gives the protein CASSGASGPYQETQYF.

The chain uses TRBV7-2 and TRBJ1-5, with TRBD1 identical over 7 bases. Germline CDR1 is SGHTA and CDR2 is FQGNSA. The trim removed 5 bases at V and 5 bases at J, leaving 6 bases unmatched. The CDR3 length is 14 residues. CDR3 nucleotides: TGTGCCAGCAGCCAGACAGGGTCATATCAGCCCCAGCATTTT. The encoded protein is CASSQTGSYQPQHF.

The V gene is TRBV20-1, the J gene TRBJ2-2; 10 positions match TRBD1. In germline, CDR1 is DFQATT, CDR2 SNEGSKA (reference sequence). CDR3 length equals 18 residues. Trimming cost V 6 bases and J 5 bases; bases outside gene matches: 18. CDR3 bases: TGCAGTGCCAGTAGGGCGGGACAGGGGCTTTCGGGGACCGGGGAGCTGTTTTTT. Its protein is CSASRAGQGLSGTGELFF.

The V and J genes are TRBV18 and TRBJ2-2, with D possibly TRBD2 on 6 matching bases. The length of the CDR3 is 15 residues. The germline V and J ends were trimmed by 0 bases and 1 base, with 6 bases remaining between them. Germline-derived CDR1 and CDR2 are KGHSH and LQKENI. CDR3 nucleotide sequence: TGTGCCAGCTCACCACCGGAGGGGAACACCGGGGAGCTGTTTTTT. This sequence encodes CASSPPEGNTGELFF. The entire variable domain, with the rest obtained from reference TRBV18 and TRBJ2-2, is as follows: NAGVMQNPRHLVRRRGQEARLRCSPMKGHSHVYWYRQLPEEGLKFMVYLQKENIIDESGMPKERFSAEFPKEGPSILRIQQVVRGDSAAYFCASSPPEGNTGELFFGEGSRLTVL.

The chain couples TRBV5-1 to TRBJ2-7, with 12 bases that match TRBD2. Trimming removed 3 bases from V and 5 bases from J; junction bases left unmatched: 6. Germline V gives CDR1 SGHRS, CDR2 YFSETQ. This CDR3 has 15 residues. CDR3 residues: CASSYTSGRSHEQYF. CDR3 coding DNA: TGCGCCAGCAGCTATACTAGCGGGAGGAGCCACGAGCAGTACTTC.

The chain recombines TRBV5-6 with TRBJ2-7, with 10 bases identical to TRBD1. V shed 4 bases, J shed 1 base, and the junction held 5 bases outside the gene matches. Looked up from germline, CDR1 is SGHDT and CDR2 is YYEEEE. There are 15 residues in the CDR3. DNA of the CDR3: TGTGCCAGCAGCGGGGGGACAGGGGTATCCTACGAGCAGTACTTC. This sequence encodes CASSGGTGVSYEQYF.

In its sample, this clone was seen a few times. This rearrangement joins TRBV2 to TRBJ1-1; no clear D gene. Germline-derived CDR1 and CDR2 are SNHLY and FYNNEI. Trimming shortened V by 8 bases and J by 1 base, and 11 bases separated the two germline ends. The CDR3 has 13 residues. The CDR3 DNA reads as TGTGCCAGCCTTCTTGACACGAACACTGAAGCTTTCTTT. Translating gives CASLLDTNTEAFF.

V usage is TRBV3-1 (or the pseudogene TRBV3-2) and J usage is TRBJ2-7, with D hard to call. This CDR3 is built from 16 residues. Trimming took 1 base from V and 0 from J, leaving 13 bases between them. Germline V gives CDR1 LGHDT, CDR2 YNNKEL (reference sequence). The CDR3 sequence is CASSQGRTESSYEQYF. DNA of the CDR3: TGTGCCAGCAGCCAAGGTCGCACAGAGAGCTCCTACGAGCAGTACTTC.

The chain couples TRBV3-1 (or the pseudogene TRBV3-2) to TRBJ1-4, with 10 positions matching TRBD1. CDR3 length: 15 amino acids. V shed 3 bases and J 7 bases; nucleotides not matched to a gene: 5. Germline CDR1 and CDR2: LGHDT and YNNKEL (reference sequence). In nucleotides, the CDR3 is TGTGCCAGCAGCCACCCGACAGGGGGCGTTGAAAAACTGTTTTTT. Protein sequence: CASSHPTGGVEKLFF.

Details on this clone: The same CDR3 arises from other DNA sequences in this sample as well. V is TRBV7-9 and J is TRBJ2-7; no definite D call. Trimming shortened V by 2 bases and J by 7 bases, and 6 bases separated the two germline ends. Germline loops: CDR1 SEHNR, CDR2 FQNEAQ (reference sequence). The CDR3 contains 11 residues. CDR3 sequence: CASSLNREQYF. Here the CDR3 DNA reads TGTGCCAGCAGCTTAAACCGGGAGCAGTACTTC.